This T cell receptor beta chain was captured by sequencing in a study of control samples from healthy donors and cancer patients. CDR1 is SGHTA, CDR2 FQGNSA, per germline. Trimming left V 5 bases short and J 7 bases short, with 14 bases between. This CDR3 region has 13 residues. Only in-frame clones appear in the TCRdb table, and some are missing; sequencing was by immunoSEQ multiplex PCR. Seen here are over 100,000 clones, around 89% observed once, and the top ten hold under 20%. The specimen was blood. This receptor was identified in a woman aged 45-65 years in good health. This chain joins TRBV7-2 and TRBJ2-5; D possibly corresponds to TRBD1 (6 bases). As DNA, the CDR3 is TGTGCCAGCAGCCCCGGACAGAGGCCGACCCAGTACTTC. Encoded protein: CASSPGQRPTQYF.